The source of this T cell receptor (beta chain) is a study of a mutant IDH1 vaccine in newly diagnosed glioma. Background on the study: Previous care, which was radiotherapy, temozolomide, or both, most often involved both. Visit timing is recorded as week 35 for V12 and week 47 for V13.

In the case of this clone: What it binds is unknown.

Clones were read by immunoSEQ multiplex PCR, and TCRdb kept only the in-frame ones, dropping some. Of fewer than 40,000 clones listed, around 90% are singletons. The time point here: week 47, end of study. Every vaccination contained 300 ug of the mutant IDH1 20-mer peptide and was paired with topical imiquimod. The donor cohort comprised cases of new WHO grade 3 or 4 IDH1-mutant, ATRX-lost astrocytoma. Germline values: CDR1 SGDLS, CDR2 YYNGEE. This CDR3 has 16 residues. V lost 4 bases and J lost 8, with 24 bases in between. This material consisted of PBMCs, taken from a glioma patient whose treatment included an IDH1 peptide vaccine. The chain joins TRBV9 to TRBJ1-2; D gene uncertain. This TCR was recovered from a woman aged 40 to 49 with glioma. For the CDR3, the DNA is TGTGCCAGCAGCCCCCTGAGTGGCAGCTTTATAAGCGGCTACACCTTC. Translation gives CASSPLSGSFISGYTF.